Below are 22 T cell receptor beta chains sequenced from a single sample in a study of control samples from healthy donors and cancer patients. Some clones are missing from TCRdb's copy, which holds only in-frame ones; the method was immunoSEQ multiplex PCR. The sample contains roughly 80,000 clones, roughly 84% of which appear only once. Sequences were obtained from blood. The source of these receptors is a woman aged 50 to 60 in good health.

This sequence joins TRBV5-4 and TRBJ1-2; D is unresolved. This CDR3 contains 13 residues. The germline CDR1 and CDR2 sequences are SGHNT and YYREEE (reference sequence). V was cut by 0 bases and J by 7 bases, with 10 bases left in between. CDR3 loop: CASSLVGPSGYTF. CDR3 coding DNA: TGTGCCAGCAGCTTGGTTGGGCCTAGTGGCTACACCTTC.

This chain links TRBV2 with TRBJ1-1; 7 nucleotides match TRBD1. Germline V CDR1 and CDR2: SNHLY, FYNNEI. V dropped 5 bases and J dropped 2; count of bases not matched to a gene: 8. This CDR3 spans 15 amino acids. CDR3 bases: TGTGCCAGCAGTTCCGTCGGGACAGCCAACACTGAAGCTTTCTTT. It codes for CASSSVGTANTEAFF.

This chain joins TRBV3-1 (or the pseudogene TRBV3-2) and TRBJ1-4; the D gene is possibly TRBD1 (5 bases). V was shortened by 0 bases and J by 7 bases, with 9 bases between the two germline ends. CDR1 and CDR2 from the germline V gene are LGHDT and YNNKEL (reference sequence). The CDR3 is 14 amino acids. The DNA for the CDR3 is TGTGCCAGCAGCCAAGAGGGGGACTCTGAAAAACTGTTTTTT. Protein product: CASSQEGDSEKLFF.

The rearrangement uses TRBV5-5 and TRBJ1-1, with TRBD1 identical over 7 bases. With V trimmed by 3 bases and J by 1 base, 6 bases remained unmatched. This CDR3 is 15 amino acids long. The germline V gene has CDR1 SGHKS and CDR2 YYEKEE (reference sequence). CDR3 in amino acids: CASSWSGTANTEAFF. The CDR3 DNA sequence: TGTGCCAGCAGCTGGTCGGGGACAGCGAACACTGAAGCTTTCTTT.

The chain is built from TRBV2 and TRBJ1-5, with D unresolved. The V gene's germline CDR1 is SNHLY and CDR2 FYNNEI. CDR3 length: 12 residues. V shed 8 bases and J shed 5 bases, with 10 bases lying between them. CDR3 DNA: TGTGCCAGCCAGGAGTCGGATCAGCCCCAGCATTTT. Its protein is CASQESDQPQHF.

This clone was seen once. The rearrangement joins TRBV6-2 or TRBV6-3 to TRBJ1-5, with D possibly being TRBD1 (5 bases). Trimming took 5 bases from V and 3 from J, leaving 11 bases between them. The CDR3 runs 14 residues. Germline CDR1 and CDR2: MNHEY and SVGEGT. CDR3 protein: CASSPGTPNQPQHF. The DNA of the CDR3 is TGTGCCAGCAGTCCCGGGACTCCCAATCAGCCCCAGCATTTT.

This chain uses TRBV7-8 with TRBJ2-3, with D unresolved. This CDR3 has 11 amino acids. Trimming took 3 bases from V and 2 from J, leaving 0 bases between them. Germline V lookup: CDR1 SGHVS, CDR2 FQNEAQ. CDR3 in amino acids: CASSFTDTQYF. The CDR3, as DNA: TGTGCCAGCAGCTTCACAGATACGCAGTATTTT.

This clone has just one count. The rearrangement joins TRBV30 to TRBJ2-7; D is perhaps TRBD2 (5 bases). Germline lookup yields CDR1 GTSNPN and CDR2 SVGIG (reference sequence). Trimming pared 1 base from V and 6 bases from J, leaving 16 bases between. The CDR3 loop spans 14 amino acids. The CDR3 region is CAWSGPYQGSEQYF. For the CDR3, the DNA is TGTGCCTGGAGTGGACCCTATCAAGGGAGCGAGCAGTACTTC.

The chain links TRBV11-2 to TRBJ1-2; D is undetermined. This CDR3 comprises 12 residues. CDR1 SGHAT and CDR2 FQNNGV come from the germline V gene. The V end lost 2 bases, the J end lost 4 bases, and 5 bases lay between the germline ends. CDR3 residues: CASSLPRYGYTF. The CDR3 coding sequence is TGTGCCAGCAGCTTACCCCGCTATGGCTACACCTTC. Full variable domain (rest looked up from reference TRBV11-2 and TRBJ1-2): EAGVAQSPRYKIIEKRQSVAFWCNPISGHATLYWYQQILGQGPKLLIQFQNNGVVDDSQLPKDRFSAERLKGVDSTLKIQPAKLEDSAVYLCASSLPRYGYTFGSGTRLTVV.

The J gene is TRBJ1-2, the V gene TRBV5-1, with no clear D. Trimming shortened V by 1 base and J by 8 bases, and 12 bases separated the two germline ends. Per the germline V gene, CDR1 is SGHRS and CDR2 is YFSETQ. This CDR3 comprises 13 residues. Here the CDR3 reads CASSLNRVEGYTF. As DNA, the CDR3 is TGCGCCAGCAGCTTGAATAGGGTAGAGGGCTACACCTTC.

In DNA, the CDR3 is TGCGCCAGCAGCTTTCCCTCGAACACCGGGGAGCTGTTTTTT. This codes for CASSFPSNTGELFF. This chain uses TRBV5-1 with TRBJ2-2; no reliable D call. The CDR3 contains 14 residues. V shed 2 bases and J shed 0 bases, with 5 bases lying between them. Germline V gene sequence: CDR1 SGHRS, CDR2 YFSETQ. Full variable domain (missing parts from reference TRBV5-1 and TRBJ2-2): KAGVTQTPRYLIKTRGQQVTLSCSPISGHRSVSWYQQTPGQGLQFLFEYFSETQRNKGNFPGRFSGRQFSNSRSEMNVSTLELGDSALYLCASSFPSNTGELFFGEGSRLTVL.

This clone was counted a few times. The genes are TRBV6-5 and TRBJ1-2; TRBD1 might be the D (6 bases). V lost 7 bases to trimming and J lost 4 bases, with 13 bases between them. CDR1 and CDR2 (germline): MNHEY, SVGAGI. The CDR3 totals 13 residues. CDR3 protein: CASKLDRTYGYTF. The DNA of the CDR3 is TGTGCCAGCAAGCTTGACAGGACCTATGGCTACACCTTC.

The chain recombines TRBV6-1 with TRBJ2-1; 10 bases align to TRBD1. The CDR3 has 16 residues. Germline V gene lookup returns CDR1 MNHNS and CDR2 SASEGT. Trimming took 0 bases from V and 5 from J; bases not matched to a gene: 4. CDR3 loop: CASSEAGQGVDNEQFF. Here the CDR3 DNA reads TGTGCCAGCAGTGAAGCAGGACAGGGGGTGGACAATGAGCAGTTCTTC.

The V and J genes are TRBV2 and TRBJ2-3, with unresolved D. Germline CDR1 and CDR2: SNHLY and FYNNEI. This CDR3 contains 13 residues. Trimming pared 8 bases from V and 4 bases from J, leaving 13 bases between. The CDR3 sequence: CASESGRSDTQYF. As DNA, the CDR3 is TGTGCCAGCGAGTCGGGCAGGTCAGATACGCAGTATTTT.

The chain links TRBV10-3 to TRBJ1-2, with TRBD1 identical over 8 bases. Germline CDR1 ENHRY, CDR2 SYGVKD. The ends lost 7 bases at V and 7 bases at J; junction bases unmatched: 8. This CDR3 contains 13 residues. CDR3 sequence (DNA): TGTGCCATCACTGTGGACAGGGATGGTGGCTACACCTTC. Translating gives CAITVDRDGGYTF.

This chain connects TRBV10-2 to TRBJ2-3; the D is unclear. The CDR3 consists of 13 residues. V was clipped by 11 bases and J by 5 bases, with 17 bases between them. Germline CDR1 and CDR2: WSHSY and SAAADI. The CDR3 DNA follows: TGCGCCGTATCCCCAGACCATCAAGATACGCAGTATTTT. Translating it yields CAVSPDHQDTQYF.

The gene calls are TRBV5-6 and TRBJ1-2, with 10 bases fitting TRBD1. This CDR3 has 16 amino acids. J gave up 0 bases and V 1 base, and 3 bases lay outside the gene matches. The germline gives CDR1 SGHDT, CDR2 YYEEEE. CDR3 residues: CASSLLDRGTNYGYTF. The CDR3 DNA follows: TGTGCCAGCAGCTTGTTGGACAGGGGGACTAACTATGGCTACACCTTC.

The chain couples TRBV2 to TRBJ2-1, with D maybe TRBD1 (6 bases). Trimming took off 5 bases at V and 14 bases at J, with 25 bases between the two ends. The CDR3 is 15 amino acids. The germline gives CDR1 SNHLY, CDR2 FYNNEI. In DNA, the CDR3 is TGTGCCAGCAGTCCTACTCCGGGACACCTTGATAAAGAGTTCTTC. This sequence encodes CASSPTPGHLDKEFF.

The rearrangement links TRBV2 to TRBJ2-1; 8 nucleotides align to TRBD2. Per the germline V gene, CDR1 is SNHLY and CDR2 is FYNNEI. J gave up 16 bases and V 4 bases, and 15 bases lay outside the gene matches. This CDR3 region has 14 residues. CDR3 sequence reads: CASSGSSGGLKAFF. In nucleotides, the CDR3 is TGTGCCAGCAGTGGTTCCAGCGGGGGCCTTAAGGCTTTCTTC.

This rearrangement joins TRBV5-1 to TRBJ1-5, with a possible D match to TRBD1 (6 bases). With 0 bases removed from V and 3 bases from J, the gap between germline ends came to 10 bases. Germline V gives CDR1 SGHRS, CDR2 YFSETQ. The CDR3 spans 15 residues. The CDR3 DNA reads as TGCGCCAGCAGCTTGGAAGGACAGTTCAATCAGCCCCAGCATTTT. As protein: CASSLEGQFNQPQHF.

This clone was seen more than once but under ten times. This chain joins TRBV6-4 and TRBJ2-1; 7 bases map to TRBD1. The germline gives CDR1 MRHNA, CDR2 SNTAGT. V trimming: 6 bases; J trimming: 6 bases; junction bases outside the gene matches: 11. The CDR3 sequence is 15 residues long. CDR3 loop: CASSVDREASNEQFF. CDR3 coding DNA: TGTGCCAGCAGCGTCGACAGGGAAGCCTCCAATGAGCAGTTCTTC.

The chain carries TRBV5-1 and TRBJ2-7; D not certain. This CDR3 region has 10 residues. The V end was cut by 1 base, the J end by 6 bases, with 2 bases between. Per the germline V gene, CDR1 is SGHRS and CDR2 is YFSETQ. The CDR3, as DNA: TGCGCCAGCAGCTTGTGCGAGCAGTACTTC. Its protein is CASSLCEQYF.